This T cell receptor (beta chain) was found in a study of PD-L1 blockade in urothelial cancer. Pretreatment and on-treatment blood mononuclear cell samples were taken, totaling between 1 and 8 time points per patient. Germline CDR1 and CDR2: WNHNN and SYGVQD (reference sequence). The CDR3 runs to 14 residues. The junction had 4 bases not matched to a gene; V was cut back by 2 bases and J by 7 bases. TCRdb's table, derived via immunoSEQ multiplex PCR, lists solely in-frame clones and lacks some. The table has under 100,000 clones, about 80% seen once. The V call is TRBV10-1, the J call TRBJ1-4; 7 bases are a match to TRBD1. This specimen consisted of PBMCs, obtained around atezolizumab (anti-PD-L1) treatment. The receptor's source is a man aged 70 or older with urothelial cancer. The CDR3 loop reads CASSEGQAGEKLFF. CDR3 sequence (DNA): TGCGCCAGCAGTGAGGGACAGGCCGGTGAAAAACTGTTTTTT.